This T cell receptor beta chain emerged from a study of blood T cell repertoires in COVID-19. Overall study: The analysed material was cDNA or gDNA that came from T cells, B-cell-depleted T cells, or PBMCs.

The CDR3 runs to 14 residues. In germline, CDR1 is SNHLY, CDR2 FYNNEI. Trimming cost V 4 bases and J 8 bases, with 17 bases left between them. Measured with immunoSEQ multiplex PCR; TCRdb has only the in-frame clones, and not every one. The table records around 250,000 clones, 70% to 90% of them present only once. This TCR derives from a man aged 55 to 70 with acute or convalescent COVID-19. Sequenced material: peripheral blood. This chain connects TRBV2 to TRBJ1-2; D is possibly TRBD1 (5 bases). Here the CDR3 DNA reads TGTGCCAGCAGTGGCCCGGGACTTTTATCCGGCTACACCTTC. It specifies CASSGPGLLSGYTF.